This TCR beta chain appears in the sequencing data of a study of blood T cell repertoires in COVID-19. In the study overall: Acute and convalescent COVID-19 specimens originated in the United States, Italy and Spain.

In germline, CDR1 is SGHNT, CDR2 YYREEE (reference sequence). CDR3 size: 14 residues. V was pared by 5 bases and J by 2 bases, with 5 bases of the junction left unmatched. Profiled with immunoSEQ multiplex PCR; TCRdb holds only in-frame clones, not every one. In the table there are 70,000 to 100,000 clones, 75% to 90% of which are singletons. The chain combines TRBV5-4 with TRBJ1-2; 8 positions agree with TRBD1. The sequence was obtained from a man of 80 years or more with active or convalescent COVID-19. The sequenced sample consisted of peripheral blood. DNA of the CDR3: TGTGCCAGCAGGCGAGGACAGGGAAACTATGGCTACACCTTC. This gives the protein CASRRGQGNYGYTF.